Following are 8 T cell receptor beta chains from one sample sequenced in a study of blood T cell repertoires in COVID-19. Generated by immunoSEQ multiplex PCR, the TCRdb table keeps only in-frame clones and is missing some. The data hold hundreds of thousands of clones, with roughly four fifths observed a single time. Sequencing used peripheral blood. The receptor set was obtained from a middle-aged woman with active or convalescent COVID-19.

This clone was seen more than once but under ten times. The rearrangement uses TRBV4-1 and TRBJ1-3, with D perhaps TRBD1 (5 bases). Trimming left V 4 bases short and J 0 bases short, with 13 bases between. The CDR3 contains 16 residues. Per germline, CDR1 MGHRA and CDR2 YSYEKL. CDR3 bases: TGCGCCAGCAGCCCCTGGCAGGGTAACTCTGGAAACACCATATATTTT. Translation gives CASSPWQGNSGNTIYF.

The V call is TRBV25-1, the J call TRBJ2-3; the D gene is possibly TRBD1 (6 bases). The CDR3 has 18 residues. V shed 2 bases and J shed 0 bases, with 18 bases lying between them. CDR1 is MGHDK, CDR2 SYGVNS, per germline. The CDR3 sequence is CASSEPDRQEDSTDTQYF. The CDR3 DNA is TGTGCCAGCAGTGAACCAGACCGACAGGAGGATAGCACAGATACGCAGTATTTT.

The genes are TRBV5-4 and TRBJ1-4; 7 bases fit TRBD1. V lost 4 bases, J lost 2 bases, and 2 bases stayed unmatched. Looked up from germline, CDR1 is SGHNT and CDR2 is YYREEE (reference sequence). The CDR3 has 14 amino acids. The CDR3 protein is CASSPGGTNEKLFF. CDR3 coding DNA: TGTGCCAGCAGCCCAGGGGGGACTAATGAAAAACTGTTTTTT.

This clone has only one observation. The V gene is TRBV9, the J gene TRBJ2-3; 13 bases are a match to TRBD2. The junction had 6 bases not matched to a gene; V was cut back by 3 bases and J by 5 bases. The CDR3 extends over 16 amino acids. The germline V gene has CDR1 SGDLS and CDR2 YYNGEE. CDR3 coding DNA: TGTGCCAGCAGCGCACTAGCGGGGGGGCCTGAAGATACGCAGTATTTT. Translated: CASSALAGGPEDTQYF. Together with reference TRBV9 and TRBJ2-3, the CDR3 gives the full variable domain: DSGVTQTPKHLITATGQRVTLRCSPRSGDLSVYWYQQSLDQGLQFLIQYYNGEERAKGNILERFSAQQFPDLHSELNLSSLELGDSALYFCASSALAGGPEDTQYFGPGTRLTVL.

The CDR3 DNA is TGTGCCAGCAGCCGCGGACAGTCCTATCAGCCCCAGCATTTT. Encoded protein: CASSRGQSYQPQHF. V gene TRBV11-2 combines with J gene TRBJ1-5; D may be TRBD1 (6 bases). The V end lost 5 bases, the J end lost 5 bases, and 13 bases lay between the germline ends. This CDR3 has 14 residues. Germline values: CDR1 SGHAT, CDR2 FQNNGV.

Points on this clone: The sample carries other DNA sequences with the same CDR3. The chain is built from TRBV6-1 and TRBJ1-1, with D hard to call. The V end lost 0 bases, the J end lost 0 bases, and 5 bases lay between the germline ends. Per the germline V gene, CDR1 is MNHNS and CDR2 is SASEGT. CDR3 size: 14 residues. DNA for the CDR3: TGTGCCAGCAGTGAAGCCGGGATGAACACTGAAGCTTTCTTT. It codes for CASSEAGMNTEAFF.

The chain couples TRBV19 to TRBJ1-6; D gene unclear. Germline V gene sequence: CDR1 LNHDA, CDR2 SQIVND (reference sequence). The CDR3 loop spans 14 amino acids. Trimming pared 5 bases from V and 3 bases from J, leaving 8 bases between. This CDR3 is CASSEGGYNSPLHF. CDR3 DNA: TGTGCCAGTAGTGAGGGCGGCTATAATTCACCCCTCCACTTT. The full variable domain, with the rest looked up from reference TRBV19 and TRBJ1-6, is DGGITQSPKYLFRKEGQNVTLSCEQNLNHDAMYWYRQDPGQGLRLIYYSQIVNDFQKGDIAEGYSVSREKKESFPLTVTSAQKNPTAFYLCASSEGGYNSPLHFGNGTRLTVT.

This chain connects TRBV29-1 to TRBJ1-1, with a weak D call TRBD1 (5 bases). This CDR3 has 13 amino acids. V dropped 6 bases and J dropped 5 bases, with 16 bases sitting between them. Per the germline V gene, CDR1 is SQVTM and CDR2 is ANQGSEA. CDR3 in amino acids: CSVSQGLSTEAFF. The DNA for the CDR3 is TGCAGCGTGTCTCAGGGTTTGAGTACTGAAGCTTTCTTT.